Below are 20 T cell receptor beta chains sequenced from a single sample in a study of cytomegalovirus exposure and HLA in healthy donors. Primers: 60 Vbeta forward and 13 Jbeta reverse. Sequencing used immunoSEQ multiplex PCR; TCRdb keeps in-frame clones, though not all of them. The table records over 65,000 clones, roughly 77% of them present only once. Sample: PBMCs. These receptors all come from a human donor in good health.

The chain recombines TRBV21-1 with TRBJ1-5; TRBD1, the table's D call, was not compared with the DNA. TRBV21-1 is a documented pseudogene. The CDR3 runs 13 residues. CDR3 protein: CASNSTGNQPQHF. CDR3 sequence (DNA): TGTGCCAGCAATTCGACAGGGAATCAGCCCCAGCATTTT.

V usage is TRBV5-1 and J usage is TRBJ2-7; no reliable D call. In germline, CDR1 is SGHRS, CDR2 YFSETQ. The V gene lost 4 bases and the J gene lost 4 bases, with 12 bases spanning the gap. The CDR3 runs 13 residues. CDR3 residues: CASSPTGVYEQYF. CDR3 nucleotide sequence: TGCGCCAGCAGCCCCACGGGTGTTTACGAGCAGTACTTC.

The chain has TRBV27 and TRBJ2-2, with D possibly being TRBD1 (5 bases). Germline V lookup: CDR1 MNHEY, CDR2 SMNVEV (reference sequence). CDR3 length: 13 residues. V was cut by 7 bases and J by 5 bases, with 11 bases left in between. In nucleotides, the CDR3 is TGTGCCAGCAAGTTCAGGGCGACCGGGGAGCTGTTTTTT. This encodes CASKFRATGELFF.

The rearrangement uses TRBV7-3 and TRBJ1-3, with a possible D match to TRBD1 (6 bases). The CDR3 has 14 residues. The V gene lost 5 bases and the J gene lost 2 bases, with 10 bases spanning the gap. Germline CDR1 SGHTA, CDR2 FQGTGA. The CDR3 bases are TGTGCCAGCAGCCGAACAGGGACTGGAAACACCATATATTTT. Protein sequence: CASSRTGTGNTIYF.

The sample holds a few counts of this clone. The rearrangement uses TRBV2 and TRBJ2-1; D possibly corresponds to TRBD2 (5 bases). Germline-derived CDR1 and CDR2 are SNHLY and FYNNEI. The CDR3 covers 15 residues. The V end lost 4 bases, the J end lost 6 bases, and 16 bases lay between the germline ends. The CDR3 is CASSAELVFGNEQFF. The CDR3 DNA reads as TGTGCCAGCAGTGCCGAACTAGTGTTTGGCAATGAGCAGTTCTTC.

V is TRBV28 and J is TRBJ2-2; maybe TRBD1 (5 bases). Trimming took off 5 bases at V and 5 bases at J, with 9 bases between the two ends. The CDR3 contains 13 residues. Germline V gene sequence: CDR1 MDHEN, CDR2 SYDVKM. The CDR3 protein is CASSITGTGELFF. CDR3 DNA sequence: TGTGCCAGCAGTATTACAGGAACCGGGGAGCTGTTTTTT.

The chain combines TRBV18 with TRBJ2-2; D ambiguous. CDR1 and CDR2 (germline): KGHSH, LQKENI. The CDR3 runs 11 residues. V dropped 6 bases and J dropped 9 bases, with 8 bases sitting between them. The CDR3 reads CASSGGRELFF. CDR3 DNA: TGTGCCAGCTCCGGCGGTCGGGAGCTGTTTTTT. Full variable domain (missing parts from reference TRBV18 and TRBJ2-2): NAGVMQNPRHLVRRRGQEARLRCSPMKGHSHVYWYRQLPEEGLKFMVYLQKENIIDESGMPKERFSAEFPKEGPSILRIQQVVRGDSAAYFCASSGGRELFFGEGSRLTVL.

The chain employs TRBV5-1 and TRBJ1-1, with a weak D call TRBD1 (6 bases). CDR1 is SGHRS, CDR2 YFSETQ, per germline. V lost 0 bases and J lost 4, with 16 bases in between. The CDR3 totals 16 residues. The CDR3 region is CASSLATGSRSTEAFF. The CDR3, as DNA: TGCGCCAGCAGCTTGGCCACAGGGAGTAGGAGCACTGAAGCTTTCTTT.

V and J are TRBV9 and TRBJ2-2, with 8 positions matching TRBD1. The CDR3 contains 16 residues. V shed 0 bases and J 7 bases; nucleotides not matched to a gene: 8. In germline, CDR1 is SGDLS, CDR2 YYNGEE. CDR3 region: CASSVVLGGQVGELFF. Here the CDR3 DNA reads TGTGCCAGCAGCGTAGTGTTGGGGGGACAGGTCGGGGAGCTGTTTTTT.

This clone showed up just once. CDR3 region: CASSSIGGVSYGYTF. CDR3 DNA sequence: TGTGCCAGCAGCTCGATTGGGGGCGTCAGCTATGGCTACACCTTC. This chain joins TRBV7-9 and TRBJ1-2; possibly TRBD1 for D (6 bases). The germline gives CDR1 SEHNR, CDR2 FQNEAQ (reference sequence). V gave up 4 bases and J gave up 4 bases, with 16 bases separating them. The CDR3 runs 15 residues.

The rearrangement uses TRBV10-3 and TRBJ2-7; 13 bases map to TRBD2. Germline trimming cut 6 bases from V and 4 bases from J; bases unmatched to any gene: 6. The CDR3 is made up of 15 amino acids. The germline V gene has CDR1 ENHRY and CDR2 SYGVKD. The DNA for the CDR3 is TGTGCCATCAGGGGGCAGGGACTAGCGGGATACGAGCAGTACTTC. Amino acid sequence: CAIRGQGLAGYEQYF.

The chain combines TRBV27 with TRBJ1-1, with a weak D call TRBD1 (5 bases). This CDR3 contains 16 residues. The V gene lost 2 bases and the J gene lost 1 base, with 14 bases spanning the gap. Per germline, CDR1 MNHEY and CDR2 SMNVEV (reference sequence). The CDR3 here is CASSLGGGRGNTEAFF. The CDR3 DNA is TGTGCCAGCAGTTTAGGGGGGGGAAGGGGGAACACTGAAGCTTTCTTT.

The chain has TRBV4-3 and TRBJ2-1; 9 bases are shared with TRBD1. V was clipped by 4 bases and J by 6 bases; unmatched bases: 13. The V gene's germline CDR1 is LGHNA and CDR2 YSLEER. The CDR3 totals 17 residues. This chain's CDR3 is CASSPRTGAGVVNEQFF. The CDR3 coding sequence is TGCGCCAGCAGCCCACGGACAGGGGCGGGGGTGGTCAATGAGCAGTTCTTC.

The V call is TRBV19, the J call TRBJ2-5, with TRBD1 matching over 7 bases. CDR3 length: 12 amino acids. Germline values: CDR1 LNHDA, CDR2 SQIVND (reference sequence). V lost 5 bases, J lost 10 bases, and 7 bases stayed unmatched. CDR3 residues: CASSPETGFQYF. CDR3 coding DNA: TGTGCCAGTAGTCCCGAGACAGGGTTCCAGTACTTC.

The chain couples TRBV5-6 to TRBJ2-3; TRBD1 aligns across 7 bases. The junction had 7 bases not matched to a gene; V was cut back by 5 bases and J by 1 base. The CDR3 runs to 15 residues. Germline assignment: CDR1 SGHDT and CDR2 YYEEEE. The CDR3 nucleotides are TGTGCCAGCAGTCCGGACAGGTCGGGCACAGATACGCAGTATTTT. It codes for CASSPDRSGTDTQYF.

The chain is built from TRBV7-9 and TRBJ2-2, with D possibly TRBD1 on 5 matching bases. The CDR3 totals 16 residues. V dropped 4 bases and J dropped 1 base, with 13 bases sitting between them. CDR1 and CDR2 (germline): SEHNR, FQNEAQ (reference sequence). The CDR3, as DNA: TGTGCCAGCAGCTCCTGGGCAGGGAAGAACACCGGGGAGCTGTTTTTT. Translation: CASSSWAGKNTGELFF.

This chain's CDR3 is CASSAMGGVTYEQYF. The CDR3 DNA sequence: TGTGCCAGCAGCGCAATGGGGGGGGTGACCTACGAGCAGTACTTC. V is TRBV21-1 and J is TRBJ2-7; the table calls TRBD2, which could not be checked here. TRBV21-1 represents a pseudogene. The CDR3 covers 15 residues.

This chain uses TRBV2 with TRBJ1-1, with TRBD1 matching over 7 bases. From germline, CDR1 is SNHLY and CDR2 FYNNEI. J was trimmed by 6 bases and V by 5 bases; bases with no gene match: 3. The length of the CDR3 is 12 residues. The CDR3 is CASSPGTAEAFF. For the CDR3, the DNA is TGTGCCAGCAGTCCGGGGACAGCTGAAGCTTTCTTT.

The V gene is TRBV11-1, the J gene TRBJ1-1; TRBD1 agrees at 7 bases. CDR1 and CDR2 from the germline V gene are SGHAT and FQDESV (reference sequence). The CDR3 totals 15 residues. V was pared by 2 bases and J by 4 bases, with 7 bases of the junction left unmatched. CDR3 sequence: CASSLQGVAGTEAFF. In DNA form, the CDR3 reads TGTGCCAGCAGCTTACAGGGGGTGGCAGGCACTGAAGCTTTCTTT. Full variable domain (missing parts from reference TRBV11-1 and TRBJ1-1): EAEVAQSPRYKITEKSQAVAFWCDPISGHATLYWYRQILGQGPELLVQFQDESVVDDSQLPKDRFSAERLKGVDSTLKIQPAELGDSAMYLCASSLQGVAGTEAFFGQGTRLTVV.

This clone was counted between two and nine times. The chain uses TRBV5-1 and TRBJ2-2; 7 bases are a match to TRBD2. Germline V gene lookup returns CDR1 SGHRS and CDR2 YFSETQ. The length of the CDR3 is 16 residues. J lost 1 base, V lost 2 bases, and 5 bases had no gene match. In DNA, the CDR3 is TGCGCCAGCAGCTTCGGGACTACCATGAACACCGGGGAGCTGTTTTTT. This encodes CASSFGTTMNTGELFF. The full variable domain, completed using reference TRBV5-1 and TRBJ2-2, is KAGVTQTPRYLIKTRGQQVTLSCSPISGHRSVSWYQQTPGQGLQFLFEYFSETQRNKGNFPGRFSGRQFSNSRSEMNVSTLELGDSALYLCASSFGTTMNTGELFFGEGSRLTVL.